This passage covers 4 T cell receptor beta chains from one sample sequenced in a study of shared clonotypes between healthy human individuals. Libraries were prepared by immunoSEQ multiplex PCR; TCRdb keeps only in-frame clonotypes and omits some of them. The repertoire holds about 1 million clones, around four fifths seen once, with 1.4% to 1.5% in the top ten. The specimen sequenced was memory CD4+ T cells sorted from blood. As for subset: CD45RA-negative fraction. The receptors stem from a man between 18 and 35 years old in good health.

The rearrangement joins TRBV29-1 to TRBJ2-7; TRBD1 aligns across 9 bases. From germline, CDR1 is SQVTM and CDR2 ANQGSEA. This CDR3 has 14 amino acids. J was trimmed by 2 bases and V by 6 bases; bases with no gene match: 8. CDR3 nucleotides: TGCAGCGTCCCGAGAGGGACAGGGACCTACGAGCAGTACTTC. Translating it yields CSVPRGTGTYEQYF.

J is TRBJ2-2 and V is TRBV5-1; 7 bases line up with TRBD1. This CDR3 spans 13 amino acids. Germline V gene lookup returns CDR1 SGHRS and CDR2 YFSETQ. With V trimmed by 2 bases and J by 5 bases, 0 bases remained unmatched. DNA of the CDR3: TGCGCCAGCAGCTTCAGGGGGACCGGGGAGCTGTTTTTT. Its protein is CASSFRGTGELFF. Based on the CDR3 plus reference TRBV5-1 and TRBJ2-2, the full variable domain is KAGVTQTPRYLIKTRGQQVTLSCSPISGHRSVSWYQQTPGQGLQFLFEYFSETQRNKGNFPGRFSGRQFSNSRSEMNVSTLELGDSALYLCASSFRGTGELFFGEGSRLTVL.

This clone has only one observation. The chain employs TRBV7-2 and TRBJ2-1; tentatively, D is TRBD1 or TRBD2 (6 bases each). This CDR3 has 14 amino acids. V shed 5 bases and J shed 7 bases, with 15 bases lying between them. The germline CDR1 and CDR2 sequences are SGHTA and FQGNSA. This CDR3 reads CASSRGGRINEQFF. CDR3 DNA sequence: TGTGCCAGCAGCAGAGGGGGGAGGATAAATGAGCAGTTCTTC.

As for this clone: The identical CDR3 is also encoded by other nucleotide sequences in the sample. The chain is built from TRBV7-2 and TRBJ2-5; TRBD1 agrees at 10 bases. Per germline, CDR1 SGHTA and CDR2 FQGNSA. The length of the CDR3 is 14 residues. V shed 5 bases and J 4 bases; nucleotides not matched to a gene: 4. The CDR3 nucleotides read TGTGCCAGCAGCCGGGACAGGGGTGGAGAGACCCAGTACTTC. Translating gives CASSRDRGGETQYF.